This T cell receptor (beta chain) was recovered during a study of T cells in Graves' hyperthyroidism and ophthalmopathy. Study in general: Blood was drawn when the patient was first diagnosed and still untreated.

This clonotype has a count of ten or more. The antigen is unknown. Study-level findings and limits: Within blood appeared most thyroid clonotypes that had expanded above 0.001.

It was RNA transcripts that yielded the amplified TCR beta CDR3 regions. Carried out on the TCR CDR3, a first-round RT-PCR used the HTBI primer set. Using its own MiXCR run on the multiplex PCR reads, TCRdb lists one record per CDR3 protein. The table lists some 150,000 distinct CDR3 sequences, roughly a fifth of them singletons. V gave up 5 bases and J gave up 7 bases, with 15 bases separating them. The CDR3 has 13 amino acids. Diagnoses were made from clinical symptoms, serum measures (thyroxine and TRAb), thyroid ultrasound and orbital computed tomography. Blood was drawn at first hyperthyroidism diagnosis, before any ophthalmopathy symptoms.

Sequenced material: blood. This sequence joins TRBV12-3 or TRBV12-4 and TRBJ2-7; D gene uncertain. The receptor was derived from a woman aged 45 to 65 with Graves' hyperthyroidism that later progressed to Graves' ophthalmopathy. The CDR3 DNA follows: TGTGCCAGCAGTACCGGGTCTCTTGGGGAGCAGTACTTC. Translating gives CASSTGSLGEQYF.